Given below is one T cell receptor (beta chain) in context. Its target is not known. Primers included in the PCR were 60 Vbeta and 13 Jbeta primers. The data were produced by immunoSEQ multiplex PCR, yet TCRdb's version contains in-frame clones alone and is incomplete. Of about 97,000 clones listed, about 80% were seen once; the top ten hold around 4.1%. The data were taken from a study of cytomegalovirus exposure and HLA in healthy donors. Findings and limits, study-wide: Earlier analysis yielded a pattern in which most TCR beta V segments were productive about 87% or about 30% of the time. Most CMV-associated TCR beta chains were later found to appear HLA-restricted.

The germline gives CDR1 WNHNN, CDR2 SYGVQD (reference sequence). V was pared by 0 bases and J by 10 bases, with 13 bases between. The CDR3 spans 15 residues. This sequence originates from a man aged 40-55 years in good health and CMV-seronegative. The chain employs TRBV10-1 and TRBJ1-6; no definite D call. The sample comprised PBMCs. CDR3 DNA: TGCGCCAGCAGTGAGTCGGTGGGCACGGGGTCACCCCTCCACTTT. It is translated as CASSESVGTGSPLHF.